A selection of T cell receptor beta chains follows, all from one sample in a study of T cell repertoires in cytomegalovirus infection. TCRdb used MiXCR to reprocess the reads, holding one entry per CDR3 protein. The sample yields 830,000 or so distinct CDR3 sequences, about 30% seen once. Antigens for these TCRs are unknown. The source material was cultured CD8+ T cells from PBMCs, sampled from culture after CMV antigen stimulation. These receptors came from a human donor in good health (CMV status not recorded). Some clones in this sample may be carry-over from other donors' samples. Both conserved end residues are part of each CDR3. The D gene is left open where the match is weak. Clone size is not always given. Where it is, it says once, few, many or a class for expanded clones.

clone_size	v_call	d_call	j_call	cdr3_aa	cdr3_nt
many	TRBV7-9	-	TRBJ1-2	CASSLGSGYTF	TGTGCCAGCAGCTTAGGCAGCGGCTACACCTTC
few	TRBV19	-	TRBJ1-1	CASSIENGRAPGTEAFF	TGTGCCAGTAGTATAGAAAACGGGCGAGCGCCAGGCACTGAAGCTTTCTTT
few	TRBV7-8	-	TRBJ2-5	CASSYGQSQYF	TGTGCCAGCAGCTACGGACAGTCCCAGTACTTC
few	TRBV20-1	TRBD1	TRBJ1-5	CSALQGIYSNQPQHF	TGCAGTGCTTTACAGGGGATTTATAGCAATCAGCCCCAGCATTTT
-	TRBV5-6	TRBD1	TRBJ2-1	CASSPGQGTVDEQFF	TGTGCCAGCAGCCCGGGACAGGGAACGGTGGATGAGCAGTTCTTC
-	TRBV7-3	-	TRBJ2-3	CASSFYGGVTDTQYF	TGTGCCAGCAGCTTCTACGGGGGAGTCACAGATACGCAGTATTTT
-	TRBV25-1	TRBD2	TRBJ2-3	CASTYGGSYTDTQYF	TGTGCCAGCACCTACGGGGGGTCCTACACAGATACGCAGTATTTT
-	TRBV24-1	TRBD2	TRBJ2-2	CATSDLGSGGSAGELFF	TGTGCCACCAGTGATTTGGGCAGCGGGGGGTCGGCCGGGGAGCTGTTTTTT
-	TRBV28	-	TRBJ1-6	CASSGETTNSPLHF	TGTGCCAGCAGCGGTGAGACCACTAATTCACCCCTCCACTTT
-	TRBV4-3	-	TRBJ2-3	CASSQDTPPRGANTDTQYF	TGCGCCAGCAGCCAAGACACCCCCCCCCGCGGGGCTAACACAGATACGCAGTATTTT
-	TRBV4-3	TRBD1	TRBJ2-5	CASSHDMTGLETQYF	TGCGCCAGCAGCCACGACATGACAGGGTTGGAGACCCAGTACTTC
-	TRBV2	-	TRBJ2-5	CASTWVVEETQYF	TGTGCCAGCACGTGGGTTGTGGAAGAGACCCAGTACTTC
-	TRBV9	TRBD1	TRBJ2-5	CASSVYMDRGSETQYF	TGTGCCAGCAGCGTATATATGGACAGGGGGTCCGAGACCCAGTACTTC
-	TRBV12-3/TRBV12-4	-	TRBJ2-6	CASSFSENRVLSSGANVLTF	TGTGCCAGCAGTTTCTCAGAGAACAGGGTATTGAGCTCTGGGGCCAACGTCCTGACTTTC
many	TRBV6-5	-	TRBJ2-7	CASSYSPGGGSYEQYF	TGTGCCAGCAGTTACTCTCCCGGGGGTGGCTCCTACGAGCAGTACTTC
few	TRBV7-9	-	TRBJ1-1	CASSLTGLPADTEAFF	TGTGCCAGCAGCTTAACGGGACTCCCGGCGGACACTGAAGCTTTCTTT
few	TRBV6-1	-	TRBJ1-5	CAGGKFTDSNQPQHF	TGTGCCGGAGGGAAGTTTACCGATAGCAATCAGCCCCAGCATTTT
-	TRBV15	TRBD2	TRBJ2-2	CATSRPSSGVNTGELFF	TGTGCCACCAGCAGACCAAGTAGCGGGGTAAACACCGGGGAGCTGTTTTTT
-	TRBV29-1	TRBD1	TRBJ2-7	CSAGTGKSYEQYF	TGCAGCGCAGGGACAGGGAAGTCCTACGAGCAGTACTTC
-	TRBV7-6	-	TRBJ2-7	CASSPGAGTVYEQYF	TGTGCCAGCAGCCCCGGTGCAGGTACCGTCTACGAGCAGTACTTC
many	TRBV7-2	TRBD2	TRBJ2-5	CASSLVFAGEETQYF	TGTGCCAGCAGCTTAGTATTTGCGGGGGAAGAGACCCAGTACTTC
-	TRBV9	TRBD2	TRBJ2-1	CASSVPSGGINEQFF	TGTGCCAGCAGCGTACCTAGCGGGGGCATCAATGAGCAGTTCTTC
many	TRBV7-9	-	TRBJ2-5	CASSHRETQYF	TGTGCCAGCAGCCATCGGGAGACCCAGTACTTC
few	TRBV6-1	-	TRBJ2-1	CASSRTATGNEQFF	TGTGCCAGCAGTAGGACCGCCACTGGCAATGAGCAGTTCTTC
-	TRBV4-1	-	TRBJ2-7	CASSQVDSGTPYEQYF	TGTGCCAGCAGCCAAGTCGATTCGGGGACGCCCTACGAGCAGTACTTC
-	TRBV6-5	-	TRBJ2-1	CASNRDGSPISSYNEQFF	TGTGCCAGCAACCGGGACGGGTCCCCAATCAGCTCCTACAATGAGCAGTTCTTC
few	TRBV29-1	TRBD1	TRBJ1-2	CSAATGVHGYTF	TGCAGCGCCGCGACAGGGGTTCATGGCTACACCTTC
few	TRBV7-9	-	TRBJ2-7	CASSLLLEEQYF	TGTGCCAGCAGCTTGCTTTTGGAGGAGCAGTACTTC
few	TRBV12-3/TRBV12-4	-	TRBJ1-2	CASSPTVYGYTF	TGTGCCAGCAGTCCGACAGTCTATGGCTACACCTTC